This T cell receptor beta chain appears in the sequencing data of a study of blood T cell repertoires in COVID-19. Study as a whole: The samples span acute and convalescent COVID-19 from the United States, Italy and Spain. PBMCs, B-cell-depleted T cells, or T cells provided the cDNA or gDNA that made up the material.

Germline CDR1 and CDR2: SGDLS and YYNGEE. The CDR3 length is 13 residues. V dropped 3 bases and J dropped 3 bases, with 7 bases sitting between them. Methods used by the authors: Amplifying reference gene primers gave estimates of nucleated cell counts. Profiling relied on immunoSEQ multiplex PCR, and the TCRdb table lists in-frame clones only, not all of them. Clone size and V and J calls were adopted from that table, with D and trimming inferred from the DNA. The sample carries 100,000 or so clones, 88% recorded once. The J gene is TRBJ2-1, the V gene TRBV9; a possible D gene is TRBD1 (6 bases). The receptor was derived from a man in his fifties or sixties with acute or convalescent COVID-19. The sample comprised peripheral blood. CDR3 residues: CASSGDNYNEQFF. CDR3 DNA sequence: TGTGCCAGCAGCGGGGACAACTACAATGAGCAGTTCTTC.